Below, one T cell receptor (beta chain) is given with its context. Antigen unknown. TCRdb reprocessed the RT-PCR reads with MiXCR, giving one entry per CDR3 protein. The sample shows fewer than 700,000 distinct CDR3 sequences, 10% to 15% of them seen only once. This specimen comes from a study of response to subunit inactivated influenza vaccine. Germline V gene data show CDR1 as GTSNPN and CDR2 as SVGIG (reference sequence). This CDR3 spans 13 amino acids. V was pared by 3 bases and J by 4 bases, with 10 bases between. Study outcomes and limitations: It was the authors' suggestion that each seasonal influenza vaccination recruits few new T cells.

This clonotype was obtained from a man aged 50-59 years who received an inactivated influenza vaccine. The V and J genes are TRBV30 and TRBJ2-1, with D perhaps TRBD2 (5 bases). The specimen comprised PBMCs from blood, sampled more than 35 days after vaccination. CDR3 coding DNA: TGTGCCTGGAGCCATGAGGGTTACAATGAGCAGTTCTTC. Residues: CAWSHEGYNEQFF.